This T cell receptor (beta chain) was recorded in a study of control samples from healthy donors and cancer patients. Method: immunoSEQ multiplex PCR; TCRdb's copy keeps in-frame clones and lacks some. The data contain roughly 130,000 clones, about nine tenths of them seen just once; the ten biggest clones take up 11%. The V end lost 5 bases, the J end lost 5 bases, and 13 bases lay between the germline ends. The CDR3 is made up of 13 amino acids. Germline V gives CDR1 SGHVS, CDR2 FQNEAQ. The TCR was taken from a man aged 25 to 40 in good health. Sequenced input: blood. V is TRBV7-8 and J is TRBJ2-7; D call uncertain. In DNA form, the CDR3 reads TGTGCCAGCAGCCTCCTTTATCTCCACGAGCAGTACTTC. Translation: CASSLLYLHEQYF.